The clone carrying this TCR beta chain appeared once. Its antigen is not identified. The data stem from a study of OX40 agonist ivuxolimab in advanced cancers. Study details: Every 2 weeks, patients got intravenous ivuxolimab at one of six dose levels (0.01-10 mg/kg). Three patients, one with hepatocellular carcinoma and two with cutaneous melanoma, achieved partial responses. Overall study findings and caveats: Partial responders receiving 0.1-3.0 mg/kg showed among the lowest clonal expansion.

V lost 4 bases, J lost 2 bases, and 1 base stayed unmatched. Germline CDR1 is KGHSH and CDR2 is LQKENI. This CDR3 comprises 13 residues. Blood got drawn at baseline, again on cycle 4 day 1, and then on cycle 7 day 1. Method: immunoSEQ multiplex PCR; TCRdb's copy keeps in-frame clones and lacks some. The repertoire holds approximately 82,000 clones, with approximately 87% as singletons. The sample in question was CD4+ or CD8+ T cells sorted from blood, obtained in a trial of the OX40 agonist ivuxolimab. The TCR originated in an adult with an advanced solid tumor such as melanoma, head and neck, liver or kidney cancer. V is TRBV18 and J is TRBJ2-5; 7 bases agree with TRBD1. The CDR3 loop is CASSRGQQETQYF. In DNA, the CDR3 is TGTGCCAGCTCACGGGGACAGCAAGAGACCCAGTACTTC. Using reference TRBV18 and TRBJ2-5 for the parts outside the CDR3, the full variable domain is NAGVMQNPRHLVRRRGQEARLRCSPMKGHSHVYWYRQLPEEGLKFMVYLQKENIIDESGMPKERFSAEFPKEGPSILRIQQVVRGDSAAYFCASSRGQQETQYFGPGTRLLVL.